This TCR beta chain was identified during a study of blood T cells in healthy people across ages. Study results and limitations: Aged donors had fewer naive CD4+ cells and lower diversity than long-lived donors.

This CDR3 contains 14 residues. Per the germline V gene, CDR1 is KGHDR and CDR2 is SFDVKD. The J segment lost 8 bases and the V segment lost 6 bases, leaving 3 bases of the junction unmatched. In this sample, this clonotype turned up a few times. The target antigen is unknown. Primers used in a second PCR of about 7 to 12 cycles were a sample-barcoded 5' primer and a J-beta primer mix. One entry per CDR3 protein, called by TCRdb with MiXCR from the 5' RACE reads. The sample includes more than 600,000 distinct CDR3 sequences, 20% to 30% of them seen just once. Another study also made use of these data, one on T cells of mothers and their children. That publication notes: The output of TCR recombination is shaped by thymic selection similarly in related and unrelated pairs.

The TCR comes from a boy aged 10-17 years in good health. The J gene is TRBJ2-1, the V gene TRBV24-1, with TRBD2 matching 13 bases. Sequenced: blood. The CDR3 is CATSRLAGGYEQFF. The DNA for the CDR3 is TGTGCCACCAGTCGACTAGCGGGGGGATATGAGCAGTTCTTC.